Listed below are T cell receptor beta chains from one sample, sequenced in a study of vaccination and CD4 T cells after COVID-19. TCRdb used MiXCR to reprocess the PCR reads, holding one entry per CDR3 protein. The sample contains roughly 710 distinct CDR3 sequences, roughly 13% of which appear only once. No antigen is known for these receptors. Sequencing was carried out using CD4+ T cells from blood, cultured in vitro. The receptors were gathered from a human donor in good health. CDR3s leave out the opening cysteine and the closing phenylalanine or tryptophan. Each record gives: V gene, J gene, CDR3 protein.

>TRBV18|TRBJ1-6
ASSQTGGNSPLH
>TRBV20-1|TRBJ2-5
SARDASGDQETQY
>TRBV15|TRBJ2-3
ATSRDEAASWATQY
>TRBV4-3|TRBJ1-1
ASSQEPMNTEAF
>TRBV30|TRBJ2-7
AWSARNEQY
>TRBV4-2|TRBJ2-5
ASSHDWDRGLRGTQY
>TRBV6-1|TRBJ2-3
ASTQRGGSDTQY
>TRBV5-8|TRBJ1-1
ASSFSGFTEAF
>TRBV20-1|TRBJ2-1
SAGPGLESYNEQF
>TRBV10-1|TRBJ2-7
ASSGWTGGDEQY
>TRBV19|TRBJ2-7
ASSIPGTHYEQY
>TRBV10-2|TRBJ1-1
ASRRGEGAEAF
>TRBV19|TRBJ1-5
ASSIDRGNQPQH
>TRBV7-9|TRBJ1-2
ASSWTGYGYT
>TRBV20-1|TRBJ2-1
SARPGLAGGSFYNEQF
>TRBV18|TRBJ1-5
ASSPAQGNQPQH
>TRBV7-6|TRBJ2-1
ASSFLGGSPVNEQF
>TRBV5-4|TRBJ2-5
ASSLVLAGQETQY
>TRBV7-8|TRBJ2-2
ASSLGTGSTGELF
>TRBV4-1|TRBJ2-7
ASSRQQGYSYEQY
>TRBV4-2|TRBJ2-4
ASSQGGGGPHGNIQY
>TRBV19|TRBJ1-5
ASSIYGQPQH
>TRBV5-6|TRBJ1-6
ASSLKQGGSPLH
>TRBV7-6|TRBJ2-2
ASSLFRDRDTGELF
>TRBV12-3/TRBV12-4|TRBJ1-1
ASRGQEATEAF
>TRBV7-3|TRBJ2-5
ASSLSLGGGETQY
>TRBV7-2|TRBJ1-1
ASSSLQGYTEAF
>TRBV29-1|TRBJ2-3
SATGSRGLGTDTQY
>TRBV2|TRBJ2-2
ASSGDHRANTGELF
>TRBV5-4|TRBJ1-2
ASSFFDRGYGYT
>TRBV6-2/TRBV6-3|TRBJ2-2
ASSWWASGTGELF
>TRBV14|TRBJ1-4
ASSQADWREKLF
>TRBV18|TRBJ1-1
ASSQLTTEAF
>TRBV5-1|TRBJ2-3
ASSQIAGGPSDTQY
>TRBV2|TRBJ2-3
ASRLAFSTDTQY
>TRBV30|TRBJ1-2
AWDLGLSEGYT
>TRBV28|TRBJ1-5
ASILGADQPQH
>TRBV6-2/TRBV6-3|TRBJ2-2
ASSPRGRANTGELF
>TRBV19|TRBJ2-5
ASTTRRAGGETQY
>TRBV20-1|TRBJ2-5
SAKPAPQETQY
>TRBV7-7|TRBJ2-2
ASSLERGVGELF
>TRBV21-1|TRBJ2-7
ASSKGDRLAESSYEQY
>TRBV20-1|TRBJ1-1
RVGRTGGREAF
>TRBV29-1|TRBJ2-3
SVEDYTDTQY
>TRBV19|TRBJ1-5
ASSVWGRNQPQH
>TRBV7-3|TRBJ2-1
ASRKGQGLAGESSYNEQF
>TRBV19|TRBJ1-1
ASTGSWNTEAF
>TRBV7-3|TRBJ1-1
ASSLGTGTEAF
>TRBV11-2|TRBJ2-1
ASSLDRGSYNEQF
>TRBV20-1|TRBJ1-1
SARLAGQGGNTEAF
>TRBV4-3|TRBJ2-1
ASSQDWGRNNEQF
>TRBV6-2/TRBV6-3|TRBJ1-2
ASSRLQGSSGGYT
>TRBV7-9|TRBJ2-2
ASSLGASRPGELF
>TRBV6-1|TRBJ2-3
ASSQVITDTQY
>TRBV6-5|TRBJ1-2
ASSSTGTGFYGYT
>TRBV5-1|TRBJ1-6
ASSLDGQGNNSPLH